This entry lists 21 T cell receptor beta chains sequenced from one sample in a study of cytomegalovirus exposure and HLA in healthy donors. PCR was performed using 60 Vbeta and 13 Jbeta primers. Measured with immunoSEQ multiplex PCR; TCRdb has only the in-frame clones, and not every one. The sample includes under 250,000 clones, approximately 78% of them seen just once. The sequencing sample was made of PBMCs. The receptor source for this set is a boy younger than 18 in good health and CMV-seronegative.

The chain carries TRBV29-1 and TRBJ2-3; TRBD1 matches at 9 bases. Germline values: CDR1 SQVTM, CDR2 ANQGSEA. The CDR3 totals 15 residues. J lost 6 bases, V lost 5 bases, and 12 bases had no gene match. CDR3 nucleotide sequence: TGCAGCGTTCTGGAGGGACAGGGACCTGGGGATACGCAGTATTTT. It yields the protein CSVLEGQGPGDTQYF.

CDR3 coding DNA: TGTGCCAGCTGCAATGCGGGCCTGGAGGAGTACTTC. Protein product: CASCNAGLEEYF. This chain connects TRBV28 to TRBJ2-7, with D perhaps TRBD2 (5 bases). The CDR3 totals 12 residues. Trimming removed 8 bases from V and 11 bases from J, with 19 bases in between. The germline V gene has CDR1 MDHEN and CDR2 SYDVKM.

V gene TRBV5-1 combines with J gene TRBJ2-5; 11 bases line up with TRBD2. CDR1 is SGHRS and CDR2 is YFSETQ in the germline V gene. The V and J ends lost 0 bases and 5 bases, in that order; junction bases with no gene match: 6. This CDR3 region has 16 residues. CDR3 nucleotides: TGCGCCAGCAGCTTGGCCTCACTAGCGGGAGCTGAGACCCAGTACTTC. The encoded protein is CASSLASLAGAETQYF. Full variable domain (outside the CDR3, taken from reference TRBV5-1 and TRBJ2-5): KAGVTQTPRYLIKTRGQQVTLSCSPISGHRSVSWYQQTPGQGLQFLFEYFSETQRNKGNFPGRFSGRQFSNSRSEMNVSTLELGDSALYLCASSLASLAGAETQYFGPGTRLLVL.

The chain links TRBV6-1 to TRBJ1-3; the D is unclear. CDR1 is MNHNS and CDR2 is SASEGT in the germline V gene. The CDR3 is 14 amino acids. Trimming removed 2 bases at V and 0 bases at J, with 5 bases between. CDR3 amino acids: CASSELVSGNTIYF. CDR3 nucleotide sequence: TGTGCCAGCAGTGAACTTGTCTCTGGAAACACCATATATTTT.

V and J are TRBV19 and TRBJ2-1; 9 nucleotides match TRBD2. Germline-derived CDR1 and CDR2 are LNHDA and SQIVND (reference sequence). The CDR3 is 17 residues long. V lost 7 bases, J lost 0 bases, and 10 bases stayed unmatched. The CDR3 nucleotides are TGTGCCAGTACCATGACCCTAGCGGGGCCCTCCTACAATGAGCAGTTCTTC. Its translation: CASTMTLAGPSYNEQFF.

The CDR3, as DNA: TGTGCCAGCAGTTTAGGGGTCCACGAGCAGTACTTC. Translation: CASSLGVHEQYF. V usage is TRBV6-6 and J usage is TRBJ2-7; the D gene is possibly TRBD1 (5 bases). Trimming removed 4 bases from V and 5 bases from J, with 9 bases in between. The CDR3 covers 12 residues. Germline lookup yields CDR1 MNHNY and CDR2 SVGAGI (reference sequence).

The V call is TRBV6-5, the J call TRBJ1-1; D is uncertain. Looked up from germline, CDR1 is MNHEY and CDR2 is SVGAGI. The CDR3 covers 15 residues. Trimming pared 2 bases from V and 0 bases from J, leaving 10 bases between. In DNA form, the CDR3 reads TGTGCCAGCAGTTACAGTAACACCTTGAACACTGAAGCTTTCTTT. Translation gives CASSYSNTLNTEAFF.

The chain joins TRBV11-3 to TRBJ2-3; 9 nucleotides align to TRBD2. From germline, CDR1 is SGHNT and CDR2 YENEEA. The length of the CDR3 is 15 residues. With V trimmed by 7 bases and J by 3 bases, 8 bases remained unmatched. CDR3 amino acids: CASTLPGLATDTQYF. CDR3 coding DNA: TGTGCCAGCACCCTGCCGGGACTAGCAACAGATACGCAGTATTTT.

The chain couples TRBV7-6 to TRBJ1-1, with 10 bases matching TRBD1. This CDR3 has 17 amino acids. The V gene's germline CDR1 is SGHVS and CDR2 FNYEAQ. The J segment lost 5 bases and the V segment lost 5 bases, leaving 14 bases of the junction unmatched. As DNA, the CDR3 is TGTGCCAGCAGCACCGACAGGGGGCGCAGGCTTTGGACTGAAGCTTTCTTT. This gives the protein CASSTDRGRRLWTEAFF.

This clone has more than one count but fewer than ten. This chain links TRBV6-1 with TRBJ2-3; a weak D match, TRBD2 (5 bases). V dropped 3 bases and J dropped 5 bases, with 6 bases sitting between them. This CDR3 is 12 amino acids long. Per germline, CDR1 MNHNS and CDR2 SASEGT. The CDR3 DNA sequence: TGTGCCAGCAGTGACCGGGGAGATACGCAGTATTTT. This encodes CASSDRGDTQYF.

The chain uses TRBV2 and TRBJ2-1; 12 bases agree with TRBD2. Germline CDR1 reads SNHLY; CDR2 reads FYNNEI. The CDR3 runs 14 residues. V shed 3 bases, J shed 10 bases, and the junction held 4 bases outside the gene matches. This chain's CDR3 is CASSEGTSGLEQFF. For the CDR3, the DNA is TGTGCCAGCAGTGAGGGGACTAGCGGGTTGGAGCAGTTCTTC.

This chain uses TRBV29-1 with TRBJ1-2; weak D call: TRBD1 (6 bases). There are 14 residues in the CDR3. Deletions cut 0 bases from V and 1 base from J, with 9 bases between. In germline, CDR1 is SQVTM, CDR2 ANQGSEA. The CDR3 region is CSVEDRGGNYGYTF. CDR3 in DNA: TGCAGCGTTGAAGATCGAGGGGGTAACTATGGCTACACCTTC.

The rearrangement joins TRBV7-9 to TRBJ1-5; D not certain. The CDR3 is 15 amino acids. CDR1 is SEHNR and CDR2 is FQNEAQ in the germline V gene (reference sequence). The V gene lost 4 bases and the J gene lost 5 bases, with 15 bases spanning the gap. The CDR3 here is CASSSGRVRDQPQHF. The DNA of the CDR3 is TGTGCCAGCAGCTCTGGACGGGTGAGGGATCAGCCCCAGCATTTT.

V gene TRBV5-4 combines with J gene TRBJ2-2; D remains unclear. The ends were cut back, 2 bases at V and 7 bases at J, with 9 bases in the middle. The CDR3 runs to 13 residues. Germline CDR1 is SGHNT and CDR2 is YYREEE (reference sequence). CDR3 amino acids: CASSFMSGGELFF. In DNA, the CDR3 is TGTGCCAGCAGCTTTATGTCCGGCGGGGAGCTGTTTTTT.

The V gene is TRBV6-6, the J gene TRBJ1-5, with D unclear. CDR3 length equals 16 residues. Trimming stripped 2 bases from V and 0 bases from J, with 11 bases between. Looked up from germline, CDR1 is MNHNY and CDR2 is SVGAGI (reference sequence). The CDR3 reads CASSYESEVSNQPQHF. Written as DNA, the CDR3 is TGTGCCAGCAGTTACGAGTCGGAGGTTAGCAATCAGCCCCAGCATTTT.

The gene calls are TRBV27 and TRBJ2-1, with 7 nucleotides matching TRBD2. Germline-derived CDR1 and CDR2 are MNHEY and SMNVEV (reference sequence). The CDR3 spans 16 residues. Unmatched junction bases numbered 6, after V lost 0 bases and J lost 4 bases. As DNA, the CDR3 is TGTGCCAGCAGTTTATCCCGGGACTACCCATACAATGAGCAGTTCTTC. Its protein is CASSLSRDYPYNEQFF.

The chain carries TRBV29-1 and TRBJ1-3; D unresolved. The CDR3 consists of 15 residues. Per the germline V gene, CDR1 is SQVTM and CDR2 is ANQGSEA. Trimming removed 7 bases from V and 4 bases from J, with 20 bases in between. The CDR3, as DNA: TGCAGCGCTCACAAGCCTCTTGCGGAGGGAAACACCATATATTTT. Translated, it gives CSAHKPLAEGNTIYF. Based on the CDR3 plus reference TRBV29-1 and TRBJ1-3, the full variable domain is SAVISQKPSRDICQRGTSLTIQCQVDSQVTMMFWYRQQPGQSLTLIATANQGSEATYESGFVIDKFPISRPNLTFSTLTVSNMSPEDSSIYLCSAHKPLAEGNTIYFGEGSWLTVV.

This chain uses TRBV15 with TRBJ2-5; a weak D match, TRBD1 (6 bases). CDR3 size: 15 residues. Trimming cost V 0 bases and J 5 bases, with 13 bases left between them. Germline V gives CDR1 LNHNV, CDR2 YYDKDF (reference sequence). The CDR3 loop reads CATSRDRSRGETQYF. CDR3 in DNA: TGTGCCACCAGCAGAGACCGCTCCAGGGGCGAGACCCAGTACTTC.

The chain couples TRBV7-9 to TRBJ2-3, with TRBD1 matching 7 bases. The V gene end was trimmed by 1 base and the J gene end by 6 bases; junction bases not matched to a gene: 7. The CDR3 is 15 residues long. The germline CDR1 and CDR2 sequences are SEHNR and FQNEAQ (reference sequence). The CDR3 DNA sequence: TGTGCCAGCAGCTTAGGAGACAGGGTGGCGGATACGCAGTATTTT. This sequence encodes CASSLGDRVADTQYF.

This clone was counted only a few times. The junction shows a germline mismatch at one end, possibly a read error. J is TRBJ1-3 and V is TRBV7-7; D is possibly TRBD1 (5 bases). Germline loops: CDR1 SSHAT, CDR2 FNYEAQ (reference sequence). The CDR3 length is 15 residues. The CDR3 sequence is CASSGDSYPGNTIYF. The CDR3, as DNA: TGTGCTAGCAGCGGAGACAGCTACCCTGGAAACACCATATATTTT.

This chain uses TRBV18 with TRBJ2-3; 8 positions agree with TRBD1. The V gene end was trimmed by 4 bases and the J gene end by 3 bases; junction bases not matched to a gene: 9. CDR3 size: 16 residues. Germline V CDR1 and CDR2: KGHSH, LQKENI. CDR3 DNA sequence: TGTGCCAGCTCACAAAACCGGCAGGGGGCAACAGATACGCAGTATTTT. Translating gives CASSQNRQGATDTQYF.